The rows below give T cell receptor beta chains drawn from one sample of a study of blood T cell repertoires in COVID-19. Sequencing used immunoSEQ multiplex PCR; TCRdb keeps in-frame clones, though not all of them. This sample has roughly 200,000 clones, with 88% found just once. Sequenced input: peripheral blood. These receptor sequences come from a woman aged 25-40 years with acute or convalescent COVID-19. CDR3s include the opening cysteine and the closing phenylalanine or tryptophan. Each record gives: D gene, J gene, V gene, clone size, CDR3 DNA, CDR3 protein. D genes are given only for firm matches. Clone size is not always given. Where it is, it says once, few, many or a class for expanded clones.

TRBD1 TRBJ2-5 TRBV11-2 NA TGTGCCAGCAGCTTACGACAGGGGGCGTGGGAAGAGACCCAGTACTTC CASSLRQGAWEETQYF
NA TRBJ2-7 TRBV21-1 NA TGTGCCAGCAGCAAGGGACTTCGCTCCTACGAGCAGTACTTC CASSKGLRSYEQYF
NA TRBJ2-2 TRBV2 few TGTGCCAGCGACAGAAACGCGAACACCGGGGAGCTGTTTTTT CASDRNANTGELFF
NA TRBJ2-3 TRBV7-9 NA TGTGCCAGCCAGGCTACCACAGATACGCAGTATTTT CASQATTDTQYF
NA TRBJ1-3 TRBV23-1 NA TGCGCCAGCAGTCAAAATGACAACACGGGAAACACCATATATTTT CASSQNDNTGNTIYF
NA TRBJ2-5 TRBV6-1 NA TGTGCCAGCAGTGAAGGACCGGGACAAGAGACCCAGTACTTC CASSEGPGQETQYF
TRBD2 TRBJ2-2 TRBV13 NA TGTGCCAGCAGCTTCCGAGCTAGCGGGAGGGACACCGGGGAGCTGTTTTTT CASSFRASGRDTGELFF
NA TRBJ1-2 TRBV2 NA TGTGCCAGCAGGGACAGTTATGGCTACACCTTC CASRDSYGYTF
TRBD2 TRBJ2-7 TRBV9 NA TGTGCCAGCAGCGTAGGACTAGCGGGAGAGCGGAGCTCCTACGAGCAGTACTTC CASSVGLAGERSSYEQYF
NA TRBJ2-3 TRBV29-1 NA TGCAGCGTCCTTCCCGACAGCGCAGATACGCAGTATTTT CSVLPDSADTQYF
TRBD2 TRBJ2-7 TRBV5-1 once TGCGCCAGCAGCTTGGAGGGCAGCGGGGGGTACTTC CASSLEGSGGYF
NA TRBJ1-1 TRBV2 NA TGTGCCAGCACCGGCTCCCCAGGGTCCCAGAACACTGAAGCTTTCTTT CASTGSPGSQNTEAFF
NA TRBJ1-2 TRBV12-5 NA TGTGCTAGTGAATCAAACAGGGACAATGGCTACACCTTC CASESNRDNGYTF
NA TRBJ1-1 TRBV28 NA TGTGCCAGCAGTTTCCGGTCCTCCTCCGCTTTCTTT CASSFRSSSAFF
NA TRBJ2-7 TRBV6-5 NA TGTGCCAGCAGTTACTGGGGGGGCCTCCTGAACCACGAGCAGTACTTC CASSYWGGLLNHEQYF
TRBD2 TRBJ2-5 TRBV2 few TGTGCCAGCCGAGCGGGGTTAGGGGAGACCCAGTACTTC CASRAGLGETQYF
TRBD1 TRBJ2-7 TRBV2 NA TGTGCCAGTCGACAGGGGCCTACCTACGAGCAGTACTTC CASRQGPTYEQYF
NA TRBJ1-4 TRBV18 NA TGTGCCAGCTCACTCCGGGTTGGGGGCGCCCCGGAAAAACTGTTTTTT CASSLRVGGAPEKLFF
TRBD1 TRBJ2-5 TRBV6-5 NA TGTGCCAGCAGTCTCGGACAGGGCGTGACCCAGTACTTC CASSLGQGVTQYF
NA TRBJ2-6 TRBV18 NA TGTGCCAGCTCACCCTCGGCTGGGGCCAACGTCCTGACTTTC CASSPSAGANVLTF
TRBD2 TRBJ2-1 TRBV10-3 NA TGTGCCATCAGTGTGGGGACTAGCTCCTACAATGAGCAGTTCTTC CAISVGTSSYNEQFF
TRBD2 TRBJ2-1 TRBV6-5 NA TGTGCCGGCGGGACTAGTAACAATGAGCAGTTCTTC CAGGTSNNEQFF